A single T cell receptor (beta chain) is shown here with its context. The sample comes from a study of blood T cell repertoires in COVID-19. Study overall: The United States, Italy and Spain supplied acute and convalescent COVID-19 samples.

Cohorts were assigned according to the clinical history that participants reported. Per the original methods: Estimation of nucleated cell counts relied on the amplification of reference gene primers. The repertoire was sequenced with immunoSEQ multiplex PCR; TCRdb's copy has only in-frame clones and lacks some. The V and J calls and the clone size are those of that table, but D and trimming were determined from the DNA. Here the sample spans about 480,000 clones, 75% to 90% being singletons. The TCR comes from an older woman who had recovered from COVID-19. The sample comprised PBMCs or T cells enriched from blood (not recorded which).

In DNA, the CDR3 is TGTGCCAGCAGCCACGGCTACATGGGGGGGCGCAATCAGCCCCAGCATTTT. It is translated as CASSHGYMGGRNQPQHF. The chain carries TRBV3-1 (or the pseudogene TRBV3-2) and TRBJ1-5, with D perhaps matching TRBD1 (6 bases). The germline gives CDR1 LGHDT, CDR2 YNNKEL (reference sequence). The CDR3 has 17 amino acids. The V and J ends lost 3 bases and 2 bases respectively, with 17 bases between them.